This T cell receptor (beta chain) appears in the sequencing data of a study of T cell responses to AZD1222 COVID-19 vaccine. Study-wide results and caveats: The repertoires were collected only after the peak T cell response. Epitopes outside B.1.351 and B.1.1.7 mutated regions reportedly drew nearly half of spike TCRs. Compared with day 0, the breadth and depth of the Spike-specific TCR repertoire rose significantly after two doses of AZD1222. Donors were chiefly white British, with a greater number of females, and clonal diversity was perhaps underestimated.

As regards this clone: Its specificity is unknown.

Profiled with immunoSEQ multiplex PCR; TCRdb holds only in-frame clones, not every one. The sample records about 110,000 clones, approximately 89% being singletons. Germline lookup yields CDR1 MNHEY and CDR2 SVGAGI. The CDR3 is made up of 15 amino acids. Trimming at V came to 0 bases and at J to 7 bases, leaving 8 bases not matched to a gene. The receptor was isolated from an adult in good health. The chain couples TRBV6-5 to TRBJ1-1; 7 nucleotides agree with TRBD1. Here the sequenced sample was peripheral blood, taken on day 0 of MenACWY control vaccination. In DNA, the CDR3 is TGTGCCAGCAGTTACTCCGTAGGGGGCCTCTTTGAAGCTTTCTTT. This gives the protein CASSYSVGGLFEAFF.